This T cell receptor (beta chain) came from a study of cytomegalovirus exposure and HLA in healthy donors (dated by TCRdb to 2015 to 2018). Some background on the complete study: An earlier analysis of several hundred of the donors reported over 250 Gb of sequence data and around 120 million unique TCR beta sequences obtained from about 179 million T cells. Around 300 gigabases of sequencing data and approximately 85 million unique TCR sequences were included in an early release covering about 600 HLA-typed donors. Of the roughly 400 genotyped donors, roughly 80% fell in the genetic ancestry cluster associated with self-reported Caucasian donors. The aim of the study was to test whether cataloging public T cell receptors could identify signatures of past pathogen exposure. The study used immunosequencing to profile the T cell repertoires of several hundred subjects and linked those repertoires to cytomegalovirus serostatus. Besides the first cohort of roughly 640 subjects, a separate validation cohort made up of around 120 different subjects was used. To predict cytomegalovirus infection status, the study brought together high-throughput TCR immunosequencing, statistical association of individual TCRs with disease status, and machine learning. A later analysis re-examined previously published TCR beta repertoires from more than 600 donors and added high-resolution HLA genotyping to investigate patterns of TCR occurrence. Rather than using new phenotypic data, the later analysis identified candidate immune exposures from TCR beta sequences and from how often those sequences occurred across donors. To decide whether each TCR beta V gene segment behaved as functional or pseudogenic, an earlier analysis of nearly 600 of the donors relied on high-throughput TCR beta sequencing. Donor age, sex, ethnicity and CMV serostatus were collected together with the repertoire data. In a later genetic analysis, genome-wide SNP genotypes for about 55% of the roughly 700 donors were used, and that subset was treated as a discovery cohort. Every discovery cohort repertoire had been produced on one sequencing platform. Both class I and class II loci were covered by HLA typing, at four-digit resolution. Typing coverage differed by locus: A, B, C, DRB1 and DQB1 were typed in roughly 620-630 donors, DQA1 in roughly 500, DPA1 in some 570, and DPB1 in 450 to 490. Because of strong linkage in the cohort, five DR-DQ haplotypes were treated as single units for association and clustering. Across some 400 genotyped donors of the cohort, an average of about 200,000 unique TCR beta nucleotide sequences per donor were sequenced, and 15% to 20% of those sequences were non-productive. The research as a whole found: Correlated functional status among segregating V segments might be attributable to linkage disequilibrium, but an unknown experimental factor could not be ruled out. The authors suggested that the approach could potentially be generalized to other disease states and immunological phenotypes. In an earlier analysis of more than 500 of the donors, most TCR beta V segments appeared in productive rearrangements about 87% or about 30% of the time, broadly matching IMGT annotations. The only immune exposure information available for the cohort was CMV serostatus. An association between a missense DCLRE1C variant and V-gene and J-gene trimming of TCR beta chains was found in a later genetic analysis and replicated in an independent cohort. In a later analysis, several top co-occurrence clusters were reported to appear linked to parvovirus B19, influenza, CMV and Epstein-Barr virus. Only TCR beta chains were sequenced in this cohort, and the absence of alpha or paired-chain data limited detectable features. Because HLA typing was missing for some donors at each locus, association tests included only the typed subset. A group of highly shared sequence variants was considered likely to be a technical artifact of the sequencing pipeline. Cytomegalovirus status was reported to be diagnosed by the classifier with high specificity and sensitivity in both the original and validation cohorts. In a later analysis, HLA-associated TCR beta chains showed more clonal expansion and lower generation probabilities than non-associated chains that were equally common. In vitro tests confirmed that a few of the cytomegalovirus-associated TCR beta chains recognize cytomegalovirus antigens. A further reported finding was that TCR beta sequences accurately predicted the HLA-A and HLA-B alleles for most subjects in the first cohort. When HLA alleles, especially DR and DQ, strongly co-occurred, attributing TCR associations to individual alleles was difficult. Some IMGT-functional V segments, including TRBV6-2 and TRBV6-3, could not be told apart with the 87-base-pair reads, so those segments were excluded. Compared with the approximately 670-donor mean, donors in an Asian-associated ancestry cluster had fewer N-insertions in productive TCRs, according to a later genetic analysis. Most CMV-associated TCR beta chains appeared to be HLA-restricted in a later analysis, and the HLA associations seemed to be driven largely by CMV exposure. A later analysis associated about 16,000 TCR beta sequences with specific HLA alleles at a false discovery rate of 0.05. Approximately 18 rarely observed V segments, including chromosome 9 orphons, were excluded from the earlier analysis of just under 600 of the donors because counts were too low. Presence/absence analyses assumed roughly uniform sequencing depth across donors, an assumption that may not hold. Across donors, most TCR sequences were observed very rarely, whereas some public TCRs were present in many individuals. In a later analysis, TCR association rates were found to vary across HLA loci, with the most associated TCRs seen for DRB1 alleles and the fewest for HLA-C alleles. In the study, about 150 TCR beta chains were listed as associated with cytomegalovirus.

Libraries were made using the immunoSEQ multiplex PCR assay. A mixture of 60 forward primers for TCR Vbeta segments and 13 reverse primers for TCR Jbeta segments was used in the multiplex PCR. The CDR3 region of rearranged TCR beta genes was amplified from genomic DNA by a multiplex PCR assay. Amplified TCR beta libraries were sequenced as 87-base-pair reads on the Illumina HiSeq System. The study's own analysis went as follows. A later analysis tallied around 87 million unique TCR beta chains across the 666 repertoires, and some 10 million of those chains were shared by two or more donors. A nearest-neighbor algorithm error-corrected the raw reads and collapsed the reads into unique sequences, merging closely related sequences to remove PCR and sequencing errors. Alignment of CDR3 sequences to IMGT reference sequences was used to assign V, D and J gene segments. For a sequence to be retained, a match of at least six nucleotides to both a V gene segment and a J gene segment was required. A rearrangement was called productive if the CDR3 had no stop codons and remained in frame with V and J, and every other rearrangement was called non-productive. CDR3 was defined by IMGT convention, running from the second conserved V-encoded cysteine to the conserved J-encoded phenylalanine. In an earlier analysis of more than 550 of the donors, sequences lacking an unambiguous match to a single V gene segment were excluded. In an earlier analysis of several hundred of the donors, V segments were called functional above 56.7% productive rearrangements and were called segregating when the between-donor standard deviation exceeded 5%. To diagnose cytomegalovirus status from the catalog of TCR beta chain sequences, a statistical classification framework was built. V and J gene assignment, in a later analysis, came from comparing TCR nucleotide sequences with IMGT/GENE-DB human TR gene sequences. The TCRdist pipeline was used in a later analysis to assign CDR3 sequences and most-parsimonious VDJ recombination scenarios. In a later analysis, each TCR beta chain was defined by its CDR3 amino acid sequence together with its V-gene family, and reads without a unique V-gene family were excluded. As a way to deal with suspected cross-contamination and a sequencing artifact, a later analysis dropped 640 or so nucleotide sequences that were highly shared and had low generation probability. A later analysis calculated a clonal expansion index for each public chain from normalized within-repertoire ranks of inferred template counts. A later analysis computed generation probabilities with a VDJ recombination model fitted to out-of-frame rearrangements, and checked the results against IGoR. Hypergeometric tests were used in a later analysis to score TCR-TCR, TCR-HLA and TCR-CMV co-occurrence, with a repertoire-size bias correction applied to the TCR pairs. False discovery rates were estimated in a later analysis by permuting HLA or CMV assignments 20 times. In a later analysis, co-occurring TCRs were grouped using DBSCAN, with TCRdist sequence similarity added in when clustering inside HLA-allele-positive subsets. Co-occurrence clustering excluded repertoires with fewer than 30,000 or more than 120,000 public chains, plus five with anomalous nucleotide sharing. TCRdb holds this immuneACCESS table with in-frame rearrangements only. Some clones are missing; in checked studies, unresolved V genes explain under half, and the rest has no known cause. Clonal size and the V and J genes are those of that table, whereas D and trimming came from the DNA. The sample table holds roughly 160,000 clones, of which approximately 80% were seen once. Approximately 2.1% of the sample comes from the top ten.

The table lists this clone with a few counts. The antigen it binds to is not known. No base-level quality is on record; no much larger clone is a single base apart. The cohort consisted of 650 to 850 healthy bone marrow donors. Cohort members were all nominally healthy when sampled, although unrecorded immune exposures were likely present. The donor tested CMV seropositive, placing the donor among the 310 or so seropositive members of the cohort. A peripheral blood sample was provided by each donor, and peripheral blood mononuclear cells were used for TCR beta sequencing. The Qiagen DNeasy Blood Extraction Kit was used to extract genomic DNA from the blood cell samples. CDR1 SGHRS and CDR2 YFSETQ are derived from the germline V gene. Its CDR3 holds 14 amino acids, cysteine through phenylalanine. The read is trimmed to its CDR3 DNA, 42 bases read in frame from base 1. V is pruned by 6 bases and J by 2 bases, leaving 7 bases of the junction without a gene match.

What was sequenced was PBMCs. The TCR sequence derives from a man between 50 and 59 years old in good health and CMV-seropositive. The chain is encoded by TRBV5-1 joined to TRBJ2-5, with 7 middle bases fitting TRBD1. CDR3 reads: CASNKGANQETQYF. The DNA is as follows: TGCGCCAGCAACAAGGGGGCGAATCAAGAGACCCAGTACTTC. The full variable domain, completed from the reference TRBV5-1 and TRBJ2-5 proteins outside the CDR3, reads KAGVTQTPRYLIKTRGQQVTLSCSPISGHRSVSWYQQTPGQGLQFLFEYFSETQRNKGNFPGRFSGRQFSNSRSEMNVSTLELGDSALYLCASNKGANQETQYFGPGTRLLVL.